The clone carrying this T cell receptor beta chain was seen just once. Assay used: immunoSEQ multiplex PCR; TCRdb lists only in-frame clones, some missing. Among approximately 82,000 clones listed, 93% were seen once. The germline V gene encodes CDR1 MNHEY and CDR2 SVGEGT. V gave up 6 bases and J gave up 3 bases, with 15 bases separating them. CDR3 size: 14 residues. This entry belongs to a study of control samples from healthy donors and cancer patients. The rearrangement uses TRBV6-2 or TRBV6-3 and TRBJ2-7; D is possibly TRBD2 (5 bases). The receptor comes from a woman in her thirties or forties with lung cancer. Specimen: PBMCs. CDR3 sequence (DNA): TGTGCCAGCAGCCTACCTGGACTGGACTACGAGCAGTACTTC. It codes for CASSLPGLDYEQYF.